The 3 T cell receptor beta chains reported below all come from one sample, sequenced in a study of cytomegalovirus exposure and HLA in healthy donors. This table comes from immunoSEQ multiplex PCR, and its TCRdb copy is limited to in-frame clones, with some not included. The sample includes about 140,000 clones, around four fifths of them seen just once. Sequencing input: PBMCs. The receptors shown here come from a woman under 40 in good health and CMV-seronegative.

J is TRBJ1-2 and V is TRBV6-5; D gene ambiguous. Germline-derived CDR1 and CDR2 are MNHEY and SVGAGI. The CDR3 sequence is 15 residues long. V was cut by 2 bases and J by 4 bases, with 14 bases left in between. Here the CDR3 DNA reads TGTGCCAGCAGTTACCGCTATCTTAGTAGCTATGGCTACACCTTC. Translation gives CASSYRYLSSYGYTF.

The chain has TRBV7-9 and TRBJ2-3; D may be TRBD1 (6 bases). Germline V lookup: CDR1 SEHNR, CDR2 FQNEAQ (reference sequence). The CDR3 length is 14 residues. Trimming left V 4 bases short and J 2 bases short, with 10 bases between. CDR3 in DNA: TGTGCCAGCAGCTCCGACAGGTTCACAGATACGCAGTATTTT. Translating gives CASSSDRFTDTQYF.

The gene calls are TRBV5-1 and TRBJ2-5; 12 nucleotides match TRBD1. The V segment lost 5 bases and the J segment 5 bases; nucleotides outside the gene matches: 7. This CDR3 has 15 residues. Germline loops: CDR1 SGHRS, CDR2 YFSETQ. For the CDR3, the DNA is TGCGCCAGCAGGGGACAGGGGGCTCCGGGGGAGACCCAGTACTTC. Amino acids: CASRGQGAPGETQYF.